These T cell receptor beta chains were read from a single sample in a study of blood T cell repertoires in COVID-19. Data came from immunoSEQ multiplex PCR; TCRdb stores just in-frame clones and leaves some out. This sample has some 290,000 clones, with 90% found just once. Sequencing input: peripheral blood. The receptors shown here come from a woman aged 40 to 50 with COVID-19, enrolled during active disease. Each CDR3 is given with its conserved first and last residue. The D gene is left open where the match is weak. Expanded clones are given a class, and other clones once, few, many or no size at all.

NA,TRBJ2-7,14,TRBV4-2,NA,TGTGCCAGCAGCCAAGAACTTGTACTCTACGAGCAGTACTTC,CASSQELVLYEQYF
TRBD1,TRBJ1-6,15,TRBV28,NA,TGTGCCAGCATTCCAGGGGACAGGAGAAATTCACCCCTCCACTTT,CASIPGDRRNSPLHF
TRBD1,TRBJ1-4,16,TRBV3-1/TRBV3-2,NA,TGTGCCAGCAGCACCCGACAGGGGAGTGCTAATGAAAAACTGTTTTTT,CASSTRQGSANEKLFF
NA,TRBJ1-1,14,TRBV4-3,once,TGCGCCAGCAGCCAACTCCGGGGGTACACTGAAGCTTTCTTT,CASSQLRGYTEAFF
TRBD1,TRBJ1-4,17,TRBV5-1,NA,TGCGCCAGCAGCCCGTGGGACAGGGCCGCAACTAATGAAAAACTGTTTTTT,CASSPWDRAATNEKLFF
NA,TRBJ2-7,12,TRBV30,NA,TGTGCCTGCACCCGGGACACCGGTCAACAGTACTTC,CACTRDTGQQYF
TRBD1,TRBJ1-1,14,TRBV27,NA,TGTGCCAGCAGTTTATCGGGGACAGGGAGGAAAGCTTTCTTT,CASSLSGTGRKAFF
TRBD2,TRBJ2-7,15,TRBV20-1,once,TGCAGTGCTAGTCTTCGTAGCGGGAGTTCCTACGAGCAGTACTTC,CSASLRSGSSYEQYF
NA,TRBJ2-1,13,TRBV18,NA,TGTGCCAGCTCACCAGTGGCAGGCAATGAGCAGTTCTTC,CASSPVAGNEQFF
NA,TRBJ1-1,12,TRBV30,NA,TGTGCCTGGTATACGGGGTACACTGAAGCTTTCTTT,CAWYTGYTEAFF
NA,TRBJ2-5,13,TRBV19,NA,TGTGCCAGTAGTGCAGGGTTGCAACAGACCCAGTACTTC,CASSAGLQQTQYF
NA,TRBJ2-7,14,TRBV5-6,NA,TGTGCCAGCAGAGCACCGGGGTTACCCTACGAGCAGTACTTC,CASRAPGLPYEQYF
NA,TRBJ1-5,15,TRBV2,once,TGTGCCAGCACCAGAACAGGGTCGAGGAATCAGCCCCAGCATTTT,CASTRTGSRNQPQHF
TRBD2,TRBJ2-7,16,TRBV4-2,NA,TGTGCCAGCAGCCGTGGACTAGCGGGGGGGCGTAGCGAGCAGTACTTC,CASSRGLAGGRSEQYF
NA,TRBJ1-1,15,TRBV7-9,NA,TGTGCCAGCAGCAGCGAGGGGGGGGTGAACACTGAAGCTTTCTTT,CASSSEGGVNTEAFF
NA,TRBJ2-3,15,TRBV5-1,once,TGCGCCAGCAGCTTGGCCCCGGAGAGCACAGATACGCAGTATTTT,CASSLAPESTDTQYF
NA,TRBJ2-5,15,TRBV11-1,NA,TGTGCCAGCAGCCCCCACCGCTGGAGGGCAGAGACCCAGTACTTC,CASSPHRWRAETQYF